The rows below give T cell receptor beta chains drawn from one sample of a study of OX40 agonist ivuxolimab in advanced cancers. Method: immunoSEQ multiplex PCR; TCRdb's copy keeps in-frame clones and lacks some. The data show about 80,000 clones, around nine tenths seen once. Sequences were derived from CD4+ or CD8+ T cells sorted from blood, sampled in a trial of the OX40 agonist ivuxolimab. The receptor source for this set is an adult with an advanced solid tumor such as melanoma, head and neck, liver or kidney cancer. The CDR3 runs from the conserved cysteine through the conserved F or W. D genes are given only for firm matches. A clone size is listed for some rows: how often the clone was seen (once, few, many), or a class if it is expanded.

clone size,J gene,V gene,D gene,CDR3 DNA,CDR3 protein
-,TRBJ2-7,TRBV6-5,TRBD2,TGTGCCAGCAGTTACTCGGCTAGCGGGACCTACGAGCAGTACTTC,CASSYSASGTYEQYF
-,TRBJ1-2,TRBV7-9,-,TGTGCCAGCAGCTTAAATAGGGAAATCTATGGCTACACCTTC,CASSLNREIYGYTF
-,TRBJ2-3,TRBV25-1,-,TGTGCCAGCAGTGAAGTAAGCACAGATACGCAGTATTTT,CASSEVSTDTQYF
-,TRBJ2-7,TRBV5-6,-,TGTGCCAGCAGCTTGAACGTACGTGCCGGCTACGAGCAGTACTTC,CASSLNVRAGYEQYF
-,TRBJ1-2,TRBV4-1,-,TGCGCCAGCAGCGCGGACAATTCGGGATATGGCTACACCTTC,CASSADNSGYGYTF
-,TRBJ2-7,TRBV21-1,-,TGTGCCAGCAGCAAAGTAACGACTAGCGGATCATCCTACGAGCAGTACTTC,CASSKVTTSGSSYEQYF
-,TRBJ2-4,TRBV29-1,-,TGCAGCGTTGAAGAGGGGTCAAAAAACATTCAGTACTTC,CSVEEGSKNIQYF
-,TRBJ2-7,TRBV5-4,TRBD2,TGTGCCAGCAGCCCTATCGGGACTAGCGGGATGGGCGAGCAGTACTTC,CASSPIGTSGMGEQYF
-,TRBJ2-7,TRBV30,-,TGTGCCTGGAGTGTAATGGACTCCTACGAGCAGTACTTC,CAWSVMDSYEQYF
-,TRBJ2-7,TRBV18,-,TGTGCCAGCTCACTGGCCGGGAGCTACGAGCAGTACTTC,CASSLAGSYEQYF
-,TRBJ2-7,TRBV6-5,-,TGTGCCAGCAGTTACCCGGGACACTCCTACGAGCAGTACTTC,CASSYPGHSYEQYF
-,TRBJ2-5,TRBV14,TRBD2,TGTGCCAGCAGCGAGGTCCGGGAGGGCCCCCCAGAGACCCAGTACTTC,CASSEVREGPPETQYF
-,TRBJ1-2,TRBV4-1,TRBD1,TGCGCCAGCAAGTCCCCCGGGACAGGGGCTAACTATGGCTACACCTTC,CASKSPGTGANYGYTF
-,TRBJ2-6,TRBV28,TRBD2,TGTGCCAGCAGTTTGACCGGACTAGCGGAGCAGTACCCCGGGGCCAACGTCCTGACTTTC,CASSLTGLAEQYPGANVLTF
-,TRBJ1-5,TRBV10-2,-,TGCGCCAGCAGTCCGGGGAGACCTCAGCCCCAGCATTTT,CASSPGRPQPQHF
once,TRBJ2-7,TRBV5-4,TRBD1,TGTGCCAGCAGCTTGTTTGGGACAGGGAACTACGAGCAGTACTTC,CASSLFGTGNYEQYF
-,TRBJ2-7,TRBV21-1,-,TGTGCCAGCAGCGTTCGGGACACCACCTACGAGCAGTACTTC,CASSVRDTTYEQYF
once,TRBJ2-7,TRBV13,-,TGTGCCAGCAGCTTGTGGGGCCGGGGGGCTAGGAACGAGCAGTACTTC,CASSLWGRGARNEQYF
-,TRBJ2-2,TRBV11-3,-,TGTGCCAGCAGCCCAATGTCAGTGAACACCGGGGAGCTGTTTTTT,CASSPMSVNTGELFF
-,TRBJ2-1,TRBV7-2,TRBD2,TGTGCCAGCAGCTCCCAGGGACTAGCGGGGGGTGAGCAGTTCTTC,CASSSQGLAGGEQFF
few,TRBJ2-5,TRBV4-1,TRBD2,TGCGCCAGCAGCCCAAGACTAGCGGGAGCCCAAGAGACCCAGTACTTC,CASSPRLAGAQETQYF
-,TRBJ2-1,TRBV11-2,TRBD1,TGTGCCAGCAGCCCGGTACGTGGCAGAGGGGGCTTTAGTGAGCAGTTCTTC,CASSPVRGRGGFSEQFF
once,TRBJ1-3,TRBV11-2,TRBD1,TGTGCCAGCAGCTACGGCGGGACAGGGGGAAACACCATATATTTT,CASSYGGTGGNTIYF
-,TRBJ1-1,TRBV7-3,TRBD1,TGTGCCAGCAGTGGACAGGGGGGCACTGAAGCTTTCTTT,CASSGQGGTEAFF
-,TRBJ2-7,TRBV19,-,TGTGCCAGTAGTACCCGGGGTTACGAGCAGTACTTC,CASSTRGYEQYF
-,TRBJ2-7,TRBV19,TRBD2,TGTGCCAGTAGTATCCGAGGAGTAGCGGGACGGTACTACGAGCAGTACTTC,CASSIRGVAGRYYEQYF
once,TRBJ2-7,TRBV7-9,TRBD1,TGTGCCAGCAGCTTAGCAGTGGGACAGTCGGCCTACGAGCAGTACTTC,CASSLAVGQSAYEQYF
-,TRBJ2-1,TRBV9,-,TGTGCCAGCAGCGGGTGGACTGTCTCCTACAATGAGCAGTTCTTC,CASSGWTVSYNEQFF
-,TRBJ1-5,TRBV6-6,TRBD1,TGTGCCAGTGGCCGGGACAGGGAGTATCAGCCCCAGCATTTT,CASGRDREYQPQHF
-,TRBJ2-3,TRBV29-1,-,TGCAGCGTCCACATTTCCACAGATACGCAGTATTTT,CSVHISTDTQYF
few,TRBJ2-3,TRBV28,TRBD2,TGTGCCAGCAGTTTGGATAGCGGGAGGGCCTGGGGCACAGATACGCAGTATTTT,CASSLDSGRAWGTDTQYF
-,TRBJ2-1,TRBV19,TRBD2,TGTGCCAGTAGTATTGGGGGGGGATTCGACAATGAGCAGTTCTTC,CASSIGGGFDNEQFF
-,TRBJ2-1,TRBV11-3,-,TGTGCCAGCAGCCACGACAGGTACAATGAGCAGTTCTTC,CASSHDRYNEQFF
-,TRBJ2-1,TRBV7-7,TRBD2,TGTGCTAGCAGCTTAGGGACTAGCGGGCCGGCGGGAGCCAATGAGCAGTTCTTC,CASSLGTSGPAGANEQFF
-,TRBJ2-7,TRBV5-6,-,TGTGCCAGCAGCTTGGCCGCCTCAAGGGTAAACTACGAGCAGTACTTC,CASSLAASRVNYEQYF
-,TRBJ2-3,TRBV5-1,-,TGCGCCAGCAGCAAAGTTAGCGGAGTGGGCACAGATACGCAGTATTTT,CASSKVSGVGTDTQYF
-,TRBJ2-7,TRBV6-5,-,TGTGCCACCATGGGACCTTCGAGTTACGAGCAGTACTTC,CATMGPSSYEQYF
-,TRBJ2-5,TRBV27,TRBD2,TGTGCCAGCAGTGGGACTAGCGGGAGCGGAGAGACCCAGTACTTC,CASSGTSGSGETQYF
-,TRBJ2-2,TRBV27,-,TGTGCCAGCAGTTTGAGTTTGGGGTCCTGGCGGGCCCCCGGGGAGCTGTTTTTT,CASSLSLGSWRAPGELFF
-,TRBJ2-7,TRBV12-5,-,TGTGCTAGTGCCACCCCCGGGACGTCCTACGAGCAGTACTTC,CASATPGTSYEQYF
-,TRBJ2-3,TRBV5-4,TRBD2,TGTGCCAGCAGCCCAATCCTGACTAGCGGATACACAGATACGCAGTATTTT,CASSPILTSGYTDTQYF
-,TRBJ1-1,TRBV19,-,TGTGCCAGTAGTCGATTCGGGGGACATAATGAAGCTTTCTTT,CASSRFGGHNEAFF
-,TRBJ2-7,TRBV28,TRBD1,TGTGCCAGCAATCTACAGGGGGGAGCCTACGAGCAGTACTTC,CASNLQGGAYEQYF
-,TRBJ1-3,TRBV28,TRBD1,TGTGCCAGCAGGCCCGACAGGGGCTCTGGAAACACCATATATTTT,CASRPDRGSGNTIYF
-,TRBJ1-2,TRBV28,-,TGTGCCAGCAGTTTAGGGGGAATTAAACTCTATGGCTACACCTTC,CASSLGGIKLYGYTF
-,TRBJ2-1,TRBV5-6,TRBD2,TGTGCCAGCACAAACGGACTAGCGGTTAGCAATGAGCAGTTCTTC,CASTNGLAVSNEQFF
-,TRBJ1-4,TRBV2,TRBD1,TGTGCCAGCCTCGGGCAGGGGGCGGATGAAAAACTGTTTTTT,CASLGQGADEKLFF
-,TRBJ1-1,TRBV7-6,-,TGTGCCAGCAGCTTAAATATTTACCAGAACACTGAAGCTTTCTTT,CASSLNIYQNTEAFF
-,TRBJ1-2,TRBV28,-,TGTGCCAGCAGTCCAAGCAGCCGGTGGGGCTACACCTTC,CASSPSSRWGYTF
-,TRBJ2-7,TRBV29-1,TRBD1,TGCAGCGTCGCGGGACAGGGACTTTACGAGCAGTACTTC,CSVAGQGLYEQYF
-,TRBJ2-3,TRBV7-9,-,TGTGCCAGCTTGGGGCAGGGGTGGGATACGCAGTATTTT,CASLGQGWDTQYF
-,TRBJ2-2,TRBV6-1,-,TGTGCCAGCAGGGAACCCGGGGAGCTGTTTTTT,CASREPGELFF
-,TRBJ2-7,TRBV7-9,TRBD1,TGTGCCAGCAGCTTAGAACCGGGACAGGGGGCAAGGGAGCAGTACTTC,CASSLEPGQGAREQYF